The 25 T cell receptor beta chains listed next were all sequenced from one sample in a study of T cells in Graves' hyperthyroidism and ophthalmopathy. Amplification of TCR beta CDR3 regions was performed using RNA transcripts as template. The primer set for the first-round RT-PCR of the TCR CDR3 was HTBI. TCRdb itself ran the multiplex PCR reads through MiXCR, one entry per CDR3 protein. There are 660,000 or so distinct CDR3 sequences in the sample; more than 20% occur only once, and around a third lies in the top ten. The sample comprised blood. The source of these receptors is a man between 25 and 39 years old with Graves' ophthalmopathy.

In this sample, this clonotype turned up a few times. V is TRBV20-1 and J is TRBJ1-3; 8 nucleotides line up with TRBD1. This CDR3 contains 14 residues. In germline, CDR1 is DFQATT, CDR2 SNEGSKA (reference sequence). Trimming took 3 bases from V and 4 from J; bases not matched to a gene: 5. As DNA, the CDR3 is TGCAGTGCTAGGGACAGGGAGTACGGAAACACCATATATTTT. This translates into CSARDREYGNTIYF.

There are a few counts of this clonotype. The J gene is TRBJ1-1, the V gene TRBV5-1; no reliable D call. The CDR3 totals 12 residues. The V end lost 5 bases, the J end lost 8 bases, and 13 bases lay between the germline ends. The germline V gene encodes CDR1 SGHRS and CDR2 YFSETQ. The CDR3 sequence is CASRGPSEEAFF. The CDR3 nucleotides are TGCGCCAGCAGAGGGCCTTCTGAGGAAGCTTTCTTT.

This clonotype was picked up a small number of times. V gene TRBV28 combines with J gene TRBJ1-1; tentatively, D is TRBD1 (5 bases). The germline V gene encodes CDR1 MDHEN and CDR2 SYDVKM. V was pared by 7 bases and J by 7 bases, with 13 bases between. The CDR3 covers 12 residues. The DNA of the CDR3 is TGTGCCAGCAAATATCTCCAGGGTGAAGCTTTCTTT. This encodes CASKYLQGEAFF. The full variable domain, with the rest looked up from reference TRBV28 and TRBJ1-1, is DVKVTQSSRYLVKRTGEKVFLECVQDMDHENMFWYRQDPGLGLRLIYFSYDVKMKEKGDIPEGYSVSREKKERFSLILESASTNQTSMYLCASKYLQGEAFFGQGTRLTVV.

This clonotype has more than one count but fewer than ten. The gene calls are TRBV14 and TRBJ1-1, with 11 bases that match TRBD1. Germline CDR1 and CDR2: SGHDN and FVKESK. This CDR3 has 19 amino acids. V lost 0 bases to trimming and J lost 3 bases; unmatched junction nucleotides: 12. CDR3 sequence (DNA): TGTGCCAGCAGCCAAGATGGAAGGACTGGACAGGGGGCCCACACTGAAGCTTTCTTT. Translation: CASSQDGRTGQGAHTEAFF.

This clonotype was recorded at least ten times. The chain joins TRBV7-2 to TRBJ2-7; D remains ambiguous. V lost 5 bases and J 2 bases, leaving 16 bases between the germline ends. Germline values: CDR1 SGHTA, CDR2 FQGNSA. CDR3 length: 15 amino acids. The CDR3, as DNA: TGTGCCAGCAGCGTCAGACCAGGACCCCCCTACGAGCAGTACTTC. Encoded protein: CASSVRPGPPYEQYF.

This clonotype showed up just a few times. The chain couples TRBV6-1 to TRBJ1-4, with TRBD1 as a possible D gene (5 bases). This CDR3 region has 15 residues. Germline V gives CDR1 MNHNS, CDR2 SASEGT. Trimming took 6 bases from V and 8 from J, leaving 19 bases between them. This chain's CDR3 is CASRRDRRRQEKLFF. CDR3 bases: TGTGCCAGCAGACGGGACCGTCGACGCCAAGAAAAACTGTTTTTT.

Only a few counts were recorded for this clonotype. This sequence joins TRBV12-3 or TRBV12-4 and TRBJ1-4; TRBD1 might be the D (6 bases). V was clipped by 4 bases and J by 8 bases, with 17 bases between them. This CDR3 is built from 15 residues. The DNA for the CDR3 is TGTGCCAGCAGTTGGGGATCACGGGGGCGAGAAAAACTGTTTTTT. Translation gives CASSWGSRGREKLFF.

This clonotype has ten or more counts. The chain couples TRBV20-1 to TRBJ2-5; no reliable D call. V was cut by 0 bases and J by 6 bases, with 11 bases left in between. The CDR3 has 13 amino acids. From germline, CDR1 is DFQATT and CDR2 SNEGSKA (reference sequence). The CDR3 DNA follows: TGCAGTGCTAGAGACTCTCTGATAAAGACCCAGTACTTC. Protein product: CSARDSLIKTQYF.

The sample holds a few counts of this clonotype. The CDR3 spells CAISEGRGTEAFF. In nucleotides, the CDR3 is TGTGCCATCAGTGAGGGGAGGGGCACTGAAGCTTTCTTT. The chain employs TRBV10-3 and TRBJ1-1, with TRBD1 as a possible D gene (5 bases). Trimming cost V 2 bases and J 4 bases, with 8 bases left between them. The CDR3 is made up of 13 amino acids. CDR1 is ENHRY, CDR2 SYGVKD, per germline.

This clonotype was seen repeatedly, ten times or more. In DNA, the CDR3 is TGTGCCTGGGGCCACCCAGGAGACGAGCAGTACTTC. This codes for CAWGHPGDEQYF. The chain carries TRBV30 and TRBJ2-7; no reliable D call. The CDR3 is 12 amino acids. Trimming left V 5 bases short and J 5 bases short, with 13 bases between. The germline V gene has CDR1 GTSNPN and CDR2 SVGIG (reference sequence).

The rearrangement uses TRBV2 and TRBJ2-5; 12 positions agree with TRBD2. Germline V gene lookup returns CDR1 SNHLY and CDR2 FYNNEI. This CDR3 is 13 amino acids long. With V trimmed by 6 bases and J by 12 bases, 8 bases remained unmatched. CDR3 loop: CASSGETSGGEYF. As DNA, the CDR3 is TGTGCCAGCAGCGGGGAGACTAGCGGGGGCGAGTACTTC.

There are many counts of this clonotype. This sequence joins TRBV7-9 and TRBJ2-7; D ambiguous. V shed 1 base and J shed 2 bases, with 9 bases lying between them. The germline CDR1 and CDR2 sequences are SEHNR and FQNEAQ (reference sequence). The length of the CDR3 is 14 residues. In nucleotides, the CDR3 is TGTGCCAGCAGCTTAGACCCCCTTGCCTACGAGCAGTACTTC. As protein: CASSLDPLAYEQYF.

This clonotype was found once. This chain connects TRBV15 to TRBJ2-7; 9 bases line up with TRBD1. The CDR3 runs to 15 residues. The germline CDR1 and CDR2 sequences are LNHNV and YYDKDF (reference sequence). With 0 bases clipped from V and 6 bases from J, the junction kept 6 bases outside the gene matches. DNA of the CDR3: TGTGCCACCAGCAGAGATCAAGGACAGGGGTTCGAGCAGTACTTC. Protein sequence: CATSRDQGQGFEQYF.

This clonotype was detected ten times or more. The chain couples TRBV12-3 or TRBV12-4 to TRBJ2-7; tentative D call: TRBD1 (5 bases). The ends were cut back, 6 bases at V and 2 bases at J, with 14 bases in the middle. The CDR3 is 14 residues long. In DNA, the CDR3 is TGTGCCAGCAGCCAAGGCTGGGGCGCCTACGAGCAGTACTTC. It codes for CASSQGWGAYEQYF.

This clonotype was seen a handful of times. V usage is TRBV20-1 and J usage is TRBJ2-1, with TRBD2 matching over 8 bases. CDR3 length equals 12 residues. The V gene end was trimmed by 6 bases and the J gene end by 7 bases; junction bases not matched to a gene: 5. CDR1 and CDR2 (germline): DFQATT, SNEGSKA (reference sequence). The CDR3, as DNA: TGCAGTGCCAGGACTAGCCGGAATGAGCAGTTCTTC. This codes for CSARTSRNEQFF.

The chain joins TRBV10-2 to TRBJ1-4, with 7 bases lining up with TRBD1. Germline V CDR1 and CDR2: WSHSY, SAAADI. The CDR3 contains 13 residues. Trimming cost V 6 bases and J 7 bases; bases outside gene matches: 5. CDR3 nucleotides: TGCGCCAGCAGGACAGGGATGCGTGAAAAACTGTTTTTT. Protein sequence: CASRTGMREKLFF.

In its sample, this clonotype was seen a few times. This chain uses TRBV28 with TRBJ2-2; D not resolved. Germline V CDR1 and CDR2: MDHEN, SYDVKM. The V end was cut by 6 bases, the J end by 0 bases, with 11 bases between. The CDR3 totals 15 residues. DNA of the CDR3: TGTGCCAGCAGGAAGACTGCAGCGAACACCGGGGAGCTGTTTTTT. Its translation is CASRKTAANTGELFF.

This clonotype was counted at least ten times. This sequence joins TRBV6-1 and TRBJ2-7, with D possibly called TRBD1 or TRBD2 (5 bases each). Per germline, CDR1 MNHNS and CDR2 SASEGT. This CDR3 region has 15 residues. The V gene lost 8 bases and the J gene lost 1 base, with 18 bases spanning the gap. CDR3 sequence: CASRDWGRGSYEQYF. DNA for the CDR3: TGTGCCAGCCGGGATTGGGGACGGGGATCCTACGAGCAGTACTTC.

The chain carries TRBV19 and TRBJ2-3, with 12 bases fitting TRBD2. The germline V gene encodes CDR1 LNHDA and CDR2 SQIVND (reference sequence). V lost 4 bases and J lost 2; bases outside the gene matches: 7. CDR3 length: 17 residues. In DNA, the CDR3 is TGTGCCAGTAGTACCCCCCTAGCGGGAGGGCCCACAGATACGCAGTATTTT. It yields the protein CASSTPLAGGPTDTQYF.

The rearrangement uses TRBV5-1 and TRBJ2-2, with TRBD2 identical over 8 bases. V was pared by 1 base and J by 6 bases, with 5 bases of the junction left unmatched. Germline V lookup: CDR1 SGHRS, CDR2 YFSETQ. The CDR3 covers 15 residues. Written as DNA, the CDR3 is TGCGCCAGCAGCTTGACTAGCGGTTACCCCGGGGAGCTGTTTTTT. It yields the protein CASSLTSGYPGELFF.

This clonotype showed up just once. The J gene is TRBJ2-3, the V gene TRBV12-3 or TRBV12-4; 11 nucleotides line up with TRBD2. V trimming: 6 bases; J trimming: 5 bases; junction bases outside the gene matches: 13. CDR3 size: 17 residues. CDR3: CASSLRLAGRQRDTQYF. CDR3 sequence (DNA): TGTGCCAGCAGCCTGAGACTAGCGGGAAGGCAGAGAGATACGCAGTATTTT.

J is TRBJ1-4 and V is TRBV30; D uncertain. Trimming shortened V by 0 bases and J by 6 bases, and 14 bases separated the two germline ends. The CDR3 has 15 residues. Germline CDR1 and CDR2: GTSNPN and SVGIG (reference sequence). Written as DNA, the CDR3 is TGTGCCTGGAGTGTACTTCCCGTCCGCTATGAAAAACTGTTTTTT. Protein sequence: CAWSVLPVRYEKLFF.

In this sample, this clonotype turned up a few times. The DNA for the CDR3 is TGCAGTGCTAGTTGGCGGGAGAGAACACAAGATACGCAGTATTTT. Protein product: CSASWRERTQDTQYF. The chain links TRBV20-1 to TRBJ2-3; 7 nucleotides agree with TRBD2. This CDR3 contains 15 residues. Germline trimming cut 3 bases from V and 5 bases from J; bases unmatched to any gene: 11. CDR1 and CDR2 from the germline V gene are DFQATT and SNEGSKA (reference sequence).

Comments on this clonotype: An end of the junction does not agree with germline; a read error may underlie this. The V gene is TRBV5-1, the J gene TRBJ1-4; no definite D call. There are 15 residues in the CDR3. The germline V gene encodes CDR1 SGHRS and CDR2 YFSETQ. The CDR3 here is CASSLRLTTNEKLFF. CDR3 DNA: TGTGCCAGCAGCCTGAGACTGACAACTAATGAAAAACTGTTTTTT.

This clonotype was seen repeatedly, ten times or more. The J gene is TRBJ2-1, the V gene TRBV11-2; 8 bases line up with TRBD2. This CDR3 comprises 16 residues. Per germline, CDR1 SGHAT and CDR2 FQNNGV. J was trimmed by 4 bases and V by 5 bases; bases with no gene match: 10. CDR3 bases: TGTGCCAGCAGCACCCCGGGGGGGGGCTCTTACAATGAGCAGTTCTTC. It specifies CASSTPGGGSYNEQFF.